These T cell receptor beta chains were read from a single sample in a study of blood T cells in healthy people across ages. TCRdb analysed the 5' RACE reads with MiXCR anew, one entry per CDR3 protein. The table has approximately 1.5 million distinct CDR3 sequences, approximately 32% seen once; the top ten hold 11%. The source material was blood. These receptors originate from a young woman in good health. Each CDR3 is given with its conserved first and last residue. A D gene is named only where the DNA matches it firmly. Expanded clones get a size class; other rows say once, few or many, or leave the size out.

length: 16; D: NA; size: NA; V: TRBV30; J: TRBJ2-1; CDR3: CAWRAARGRLYNEQFF; DNA: TGTGCCTGGAGGGCCGCCCGGGGGAGGCTTTACAATGAGCAGTTCTTC
length: 15; D: NA; size: NA; V: TRBV27; J: TRBJ2-7; CDR3: CASSERRPSSYEQYF; DNA: TGTGCCAGCAGTGAGAGGCGACCTAGCTCCTACGAGCAGTACTTC
length: 15; D: NA; size: NA; V: TRBV20-1; J: TRBJ2-2; CDR3: CSAIVGERRTGELFF; DNA: TGCAGTGCTATAGTGGGGGAGAGGCGCACCGGGGAGCTGTTTTTT
length: 15; D: TRBD1; size: NA; V: TRBV20-1; J: TRBJ1-2; CDR3: CSAREWTGAEDGYTF; DNA: TGCAGTGCTAGGGAGTGGACAGGGGCAGAGGATGGCTACACCTTC
length: 11; D: TRBD1; size: few; V: TRBV6-1; J: TRBJ1-1; CDR3: CASIDRGLAFF; DNA: TGTGCCAGCATCGACAGGGGGTTAGCTTTCTTT
length: 16; D: NA; size: NA; V: TRBV20-1; J: TRBJ2-3; CDR3: CSARDPTFSSTDTQYF; DNA: TGCAGTGCTAGAGATCCGACATTCTCTAGCACAGATACGCAGTATTTT
length: 14; D: NA; size: NA; V: TRBV20-1; J: TRBJ1-1; CDR3: CSAPSFEGNTEAFF; DNA: TGCAGTGCCCCAAGCTTTGAGGGCAACACTGAAGCTTTCTTT
length: 19; D: NA; size: few; V: TRBV20-1; J: TRBJ2-1; CDR3: CSARGAGSTVYSAGDEQFF; DNA: TGCAGTGCTAGAGGTGCGGGGTCCACAGTGTACAGTGCGGGCGATGAGCAGTTCTTC
length: 12; D: NA; size: NA; V: TRBV30; J: TRBJ2-3; CDR3: CAWRHQRDTQYF; DNA: TGTGCCTGGAGGCATCAGAGGGATACGCAGTATTTT
length: 13; D: NA; size: many; V: TRBV29-1; J: TRBJ1-2; CDR3: CSVEEGHDYGYTF; DNA: TGCAGCGTTGAAGAAGGGCACGACTATGGCTACACCTTC
length: 18; D: NA; size: few; V: TRBV7-8; J: TRBJ2-5; CDR3: CASSHYPQGSLTIYGQYF; DNA: TGTGCCAGCAGCCACTACCCCCAGGGATCCTTGACAATCTACGGGCAGTACTTC
length: 13; D: TRBD1; size: NA; V: TRBV5-1; J: TRBJ2-5; CDR3: CASSQGDLETQYF; DNA: TGCGCCAGCAGCCAGGGGGATCTGGAGACCCAGTACTTC
length: 16; D: NA; size: few; V: TRBV6-5; J: TRBJ2-6; CDR3: CASRDRAISGANVLTF; DNA: TGTGCCAGCCGAGACAGAGCCATCTCTGGGGCCAACGTCCTGACTTTC
length: 13; D: NA; size: few; V: TRBV27; J: TRBJ1-2; CDR3: CASSQTFNYGYTF; DNA: TGTGCCAGCAGTCAGACATTTAACTATGGCTACACCTTC
length: 15; D: TRBD1; size: NA; V: TRBV6-1; J: TRBJ1-2; CDR3: CASSDLDRGRYGCTF; DNA: TGTGCCAGCAGTGACCTAGACAGGGGTCGGTATGGCTGCACCTTC
length: 15; D: TRBD1; size: NA; V: TRBV27; J: TRBJ1-4; CDR3: CASSRQGPPREKLFF; DNA: TGTGCCAGCAGTAGACAGGGACCGCCTAGGGAAAAACTGTTTTTT
length: 15; D: NA; size: many; V: TRBV15; J: TRBJ2-7; CDR3: CATSRDGGGGYEQYF; DNA: TGTGCCACCAGCAGAGATGGCGGGGGCGGTTACGAGCAGTACTTC
length: 16; D: TRBD1; size: NA; V: TRBV15; J: TRBJ2-7; CDR3: CATSLSGTGTLGEQYF; DNA: TGTGCCACCAGCCTCTCCGGGACAGGGACGCTGGGCGAGCAGTACTTC
length: 17; D: TRBD1; size: NA; V: TRBV4-2; J: TRBJ2-6; CDR3: CASSPGQGEAGANVLTF; DNA: TGTGCCAGCAGTCCTGGACAGGGTGAGGCTGGGGCCAACGTCCTGACTTTC
length: 14; D: NA; size: NA; V: TRBV3-1; J: TRBJ2-3; CDR3: CASSHLGNTDTQYF; DNA: TGTGCCAGCAGCCATCTCGGAAATACAGATACGCAGTATTTT
length: 14; D: NA; size: NA; V: TRBV3-1; J: TRBJ2-1; CDR3: CASSPAATYNEQFF; DNA: TGTGCCAGCAGCCCAGCAGCCACCTACAATGAGCAGTTCTTC
length: 16; D: TRBD2; size: few; V: TRBV27; J: TRBJ2-3; CDR3: CASSLSSGTSTDTQYF; DNA: TGTGCCAGCAGTCTCTCTAGCGGGACAAGCACAGATACGCAGTATTTT
length: 14; D: NA; size: NA; V: TRBV7-9; J: TRBJ1-1; CDR3: CASSLEHLNTEAFF; DNA: TGTGCCAGCAGCTTAGAACATCTGAACACTGAAGCTTTCTTT
length: 16; D: NA; size: few; V: TRBV20-1; J: TRBJ2-7; CDR3: CSARDQESGELYEQYF; DNA: TGCAGTGCTAGAGACCAGGAGTCAGGGGAACTCTACGAGCAGTACTTC
length: 15; D: NA; size: NA; V: TRBV21-1; J: TRBJ1-1; CDR3: CASSKEDRGAIEAFF; DNA: TGTGCCAGCAGCAAAGAGGACAGGGGGGCGATTGAAGCTTTCTTT
length: 14; D: NA; size: few; V: TRBV28; J: TRBJ1-2; CDR3: CASSLVKAAYGYTF; DNA: TGTGCCAGCAGTTTAGTCAAGGCCGCCTATGGCTACACCTTC
length: 14; D: NA; size: NA; V: TRBV12-3/TRBV12-4; J: TRBJ1-1; CDR3: CASSLSRLNTEAFF; DNA: TGTGCCAGCAGTTTATCACGGTTGAACACTGAAGCTTTCTTT
length: 15; D: TRBD2; size: few; V: TRBV7-2; J: TRBJ2-2; CDR3: CASSVVAGNTGELFF; DNA: TGTGCCAGCAGCGTAGTAGCGGGGAACACCGGGGAGCTGTTTTTT
length: 15; D: TRBD1; size: NA; V: TRBV6-2/TRBV6-3; J: TRBJ1-1; CDR3: CASSPARGQNTEAFF; DNA: TGTGCCAGCAGCCCGGCCAGGGGGCAGAACACTGAAGCTTTCTTT
length: 17; D: NA; size: NA; V: TRBV4-1; J: TRBJ1-2; CDR3: CASSHSEEGPPNYGYTF; DNA: TGCGCCAGCAGCCACTCGGAGGAAGGACCACCTAACTATGGCTACACCTTC
length: 14; D: TRBD1; size: NA; V: TRBV5-6; J: TRBJ2-7; CDR3: CASSLRTGDYEQYF; DNA: TGTGCCAGCAGCCTTAGGACAGGGGATTACGAGCAGTACTTC
length: 16; D: NA; size: few; V: TRBV18; J: TRBJ2-1; CDR3: CASSPFTGPSYNEQFF; DNA: TGTGCCAGCTCCCCTTTTACAGGGCCTTCCTACAATGAGCAGTTCTTC
length: 15; D: NA; size: NA; V: TRBV7-2; J: TRBJ1-5; CDR3: CASSPDGRYGQPQHF; DNA: TGTGCCAGCAGCCCCGATGGGAGATACGGTCAGCCCCAGCATTTT
length: 13; D: TRBD1; size: NA; V: TRBV20-1; J: TRBJ2-5; CDR3: CSAISDREETQYF; DNA: TGCAGTGCTATCTCCGACAGGGAGGAGACCCAGTACTTC
length: 16; D: TRBD2; size: many; V: TRBV7-2; J: TRBJ2-3; CDR3: CASSPTSGGFTDTQYF; DNA: TGTGCCAGCAGCCCGACTAGCGGGGGGTTCACAGATACGCAGTATTTT
length: 13; D: NA; size: NA; V: TRBV2; J: TRBJ1-1; CDR3: CASTRGANTEAFF; DNA: TGTGCCAGCACCCGCGGGGCGAACACTGAAGCTTTCTTT
length: 13; D: TRBD1; size: few; V: TRBV30; J: TRBJ2-7; CDR3: CAWSYITGGEQYF; DNA: TGTGCCTGGAGTTACATTACAGGGGGCGAGCAGTACTTC
length: 12; D: NA; size: few; V: TRBV20-1; J: TRBJ1-1; CDR3: CSASYREMDAFF; DNA: TGCAGTGCTAGCTACAGGGAGATGGATGCTTTCTTT
length: 15; D: NA; size: many; V: TRBV6-5; J: TRBJ2-3; CDR3: CASSYRGGFTDTQYF; DNA: TGTGCCAGCAGTTACCGGGGCGGGTTCACAGATACGCAGTATTTT
length: 11; D: NA; size: many; V: TRBV30; J: TRBJ1-2; CDR3: CAWSVSGGYTF; DNA: TGTGCCTGGAGTGTAAGTGGAGGCTACACCTTC
length: 14; D: NA; size: NA; V: TRBV20-1; J: TRBJ2-7; CDR3: CSAPRLGEFCEQYF; DNA: TGCAGTGCTCCGAGGCTGGGGGAATTCTGCGAGCAGTACTTC
length: 15; D: TRBD2; size: NA; V: TRBV6-1; J: TRBJ2-1; CDR3: CASTHSGGTYNEQFF; DNA: TGTGCCAGCACCCATAGCGGGGGGACGTACAATGAGCAGTTCTTC
length: 16; D: TRBD2; size: few; V: TRBV11-2; J: TRBJ2-1; CDR3: CASSLLVAGPYNEQFF; DNA: TGTGCCAGCAGCTTATTAGTAGCGGGACCGTACAATGAGCAGTTCTTC
length: 13; D: NA; size: few; V: TRBV6-1; J: TRBJ1-5; CDR3: CASVGGRGQPQHF; DNA: TGTGCCAGCGTCGGGGGAAGAGGCCAGCCCCAGCATTTT
length: 14; D: TRBD2; size: NA; V: TRBV7-2; J: TRBJ2-7; CDR3: CASSSGTTGYEQYF; DNA: TGTGCCAGCAGCAGCGGGACGACCGGCTACGAGCAGTACTTC
length: 17; D: NA; size: few; V: TRBV24-1; J: TRBJ2-3; CDR3: CATSDLGPGSATDTQYF; DNA: TGTGCCACCAGTGATTTGGGGCCAGGGAGTGCCACAGATACGCAGTATTTT